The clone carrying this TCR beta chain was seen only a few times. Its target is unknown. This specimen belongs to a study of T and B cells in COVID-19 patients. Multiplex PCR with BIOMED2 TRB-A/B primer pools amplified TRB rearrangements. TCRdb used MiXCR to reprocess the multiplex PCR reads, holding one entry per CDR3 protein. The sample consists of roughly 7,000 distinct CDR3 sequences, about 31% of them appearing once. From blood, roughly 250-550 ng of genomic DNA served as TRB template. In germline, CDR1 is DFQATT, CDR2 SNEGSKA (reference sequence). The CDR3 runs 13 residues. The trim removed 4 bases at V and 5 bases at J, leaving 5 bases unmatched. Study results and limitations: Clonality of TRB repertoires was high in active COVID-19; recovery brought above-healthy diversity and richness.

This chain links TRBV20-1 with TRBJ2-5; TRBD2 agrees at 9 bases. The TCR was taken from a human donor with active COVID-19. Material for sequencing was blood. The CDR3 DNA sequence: TGCAGTGCTAAGGGCGGGGGGGCTGAGACCCAGTACTTC. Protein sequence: CSAKGGGAETQYF.